This T cell receptor beta chain was documented in a study of T cells in Graves' hyperthyroidism and ophthalmopathy. Germline CDR1 DFQATT, CDR2 SNEGSKA (reference sequence). The V and J ends lost 2 bases and 2 bases respectively, with 13 bases between them. The CDR3 is 14 amino acids. What was amplified from RNA transcripts were TCR beta CDR3 regions. TCR CDR3 underwent first-round RT-PCR with the HTBI primer set. TCRdb ran MiXCR on the multiplex PCR reads and lists one entry per CDR3 protein. The sample consists of about 550,000 distinct CDR3 sequences, 20% to 25% of them appearing once. The specimen sequenced was blood. This sequence originates from a man between 18 and 35 years old with Graves' hyperthyroidism. J is TRBJ2-7 and V is TRBV20-1; D not resolved. The CDR3 region is CSARQDRRPYEQYF. DNA for the CDR3: TGCAGTGCTAGACAGGACCGGAGACCCTACGAGCAGTACTTC.